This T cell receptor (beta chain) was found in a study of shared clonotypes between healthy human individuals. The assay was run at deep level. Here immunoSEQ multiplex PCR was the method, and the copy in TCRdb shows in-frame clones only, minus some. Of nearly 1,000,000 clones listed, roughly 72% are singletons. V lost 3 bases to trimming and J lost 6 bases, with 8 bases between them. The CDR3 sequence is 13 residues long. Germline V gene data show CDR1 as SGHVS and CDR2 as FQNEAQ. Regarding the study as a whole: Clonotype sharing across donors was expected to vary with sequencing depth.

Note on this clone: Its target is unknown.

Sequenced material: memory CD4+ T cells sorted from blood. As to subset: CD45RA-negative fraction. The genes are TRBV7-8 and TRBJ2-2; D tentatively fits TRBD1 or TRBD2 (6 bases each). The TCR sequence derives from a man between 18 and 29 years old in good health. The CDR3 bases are TGTGCCAGCAGCTTTCGGGGGCCCGGGGAGCTGTTTTTT. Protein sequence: CASSFRGPGELFF. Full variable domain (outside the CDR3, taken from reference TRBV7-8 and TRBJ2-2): GAGVSQSPRYKVAKRGQDVALRCDPISGHVSLFWYQQALGQGPEFLTYFQNEAQLDKSGLPSDRFFAERPEGSVSTLKIQRTQQEDSAVYLCASSFRGPGELFFGEGSRLTVL.